The 29 T cell receptor beta chains given below trace back to one sample, sequenced in a study of T cell responses to AZD1222 COVID-19 vaccine. Assay used: immunoSEQ multiplex PCR; TCRdb lists only in-frame clones, some missing. The table has roughly 180,000 clones, 90% to 95% seen once. The sequencing used peripheral blood, collected 28 days after the second dose of the MenACWY control vaccine. The receptors originated from an adult who received the MenACWY meningococcal vaccine as a control.

V is TRBV28 and J is TRBJ1-2; no firm D call. V lost 4 bases and J lost 3, with 12 bases in between. The CDR3 extends over 14 amino acids. In germline, CDR1 is MDHEN, CDR2 SYDVKM. The CDR3 sequence: CASSYFSDYYGYTF. For the CDR3, the DNA is TGTGCCAGCAGTTATTTTTCGGATTACTATGGCTACACCTTC.

This chain connects TRBV5-1 to TRBJ2-2; TRBD2 might be the D (7 bases). The CDR3 is 15 amino acids. Trimming shortened V by 0 bases and J by 4 bases, and 10 bases separated the two germline ends. Germline V gene data show CDR1 as SGHRS and CDR2 as YFSETQ. The CDR3 DNA is TGCGCCAGCAGCTTGGTTGCGGGGGCCACCGGGGAGCTGTTTTTT. This codes for CASSLVAGATGELFF.

The chain is built from TRBV7-9 and TRBJ1-2; a weak D match, TRBD1 (6 bases). V was trimmed by 3 bases and J by 7 bases, leaving 12 bases between them. The CDR3 extends over 13 amino acids. Germline V gene lookup returns CDR1 SEHNR and CDR2 FQNEAQ (reference sequence). CDR3 residues: CASSFYREGGYTF. CDR3 DNA: TGTGCCAGCAGCTTTTACAGGGAGGGTGGCTACACCTTC.

This clone came up once. The chain couples TRBV10-1 to TRBJ2-5; 7 nucleotides line up with TRBD1. The CDR3 spans 14 residues. The V segment lost 6 bases and the J segment 5 bases; nucleotides outside the gene matches: 9. Germline values: CDR1 WNHNN, CDR2 SYGVQD (reference sequence). CDR3 sequence reads: CASSQGQIGETQYF. The DNA of the CDR3 is TGCGCCAGCAGCCAGGGACAGATCGGTGAGACCCAGTACTTC.

The chain has TRBV19 and TRBJ1-3; D unclear. Per the germline V gene, CDR1 is LNHDA and CDR2 is SQIVND (reference sequence). Trimming stripped 3 bases from V and 0 bases from J, with 9 bases between. The CDR3 consists of 15 residues. The CDR3 nucleotides read TGTGCCAGTAGTATCGGAACAGTCTCTGGAAACACCATATATTTT. Translation gives CASSIGTVSGNTIYF.

The J gene is TRBJ1-2, the V gene TRBV28; tentatively, D is TRBD1 (6 bases). The CDR3 loop spans 13 amino acids. V was shortened by 5 bases and J by 4 bases, with 11 bases between the two germline ends. Germline V lookup: CDR1 MDHEN, CDR2 SYDVKM. The CDR3 sequence: CASSGQSFYGYTF. The CDR3 coding sequence is TGTGCCAGCAGTGGACAGTCCTTCTATGGCTACACCTTC.

The rearrangement joins TRBV28 to TRBJ1-5; D is possibly TRBD1 (6 bases). This CDR3 has 13 residues. CDR1 and CDR2 (germline): MDHEN, SYDVKM. The ends were cut back, 3 bases at V and 7 bases at J, with 10 bases in the middle. The CDR3 coding sequence is TGTGCCAGCAGTTTGGGGGGGCACCAGCCCCAGCATTTT. This encodes CASSLGGHQPQHF. The full variable domain, completed using reference TRBV28 and TRBJ1-5, is DVKVTQSSRYLVKRTGEKVFLECVQDMDHENMFWYRQDPGLGLRLIYFSYDVKMKEKGDIPEGYSVSREKKERFSLILESASTNQTSMYLCASSLGGHQPQHFGDGTRLSIL.

CDR3 loop: CASTSQGAGYGYTF. The CDR3 nucleotides read TGTGCCAGCACCTCTCAGGGGGCTGGCTATGGCTACACCTTC. The V gene is TRBV5-6, the J gene TRBJ1-2; TRBD1 aligns across 8 bases. With V trimmed by 6 bases and J by 4 bases, 8 bases remained unmatched. The CDR3 is 14 amino acids. Germline V gene lookup returns CDR1 SGHDT and CDR2 YYEEEE.

This clone has only one observation. CDR3 nucleotides: TGTGCCAGCAGTCGTCGCCGCCGCGCCGGGGAGCTGTTTTTT. Protein: CASSRRRRAGELFF. This chain links TRBV28 with TRBJ2-2; no definite D call. Germline V gives CDR1 MDHEN, CDR2 SYDVKM. The CDR3 consists of 14 residues. Trimming left V 5 bases short and J 6 bases short, with 13 bases between.

The gene calls are TRBV7-9 and TRBJ2-2; D is ambiguous. This CDR3 spans 12 amino acids. Germline loops: CDR1 SEHNR, CDR2 FQNEAQ (reference sequence). Trimming shortened V by 4 bases and J by 5 bases, and 5 bases separated the two germline ends. The CDR3 region is CASSSLTGELFF. CDR3 sequence (DNA): TGTGCCAGCAGCTCCTTGACCGGGGAGCTGTTTTTT.

This chain joins TRBV7-8 and TRBJ1-1; D is uncertain. Germline CDR1 SGHVS, CDR2 FQNEAQ. Trimming removed 5 bases from V and 1 base from J, with 8 bases in between. CDR3 length equals 13 residues. The CDR3 coding sequence is TGTGCCAGCAGCCCCCAGCCGAACACTGAAGCTTTCTTT. Translation gives CASSPQPNTEAFF.

The chain carries TRBV19 and TRBJ1-1; D remains ambiguous. CDR1 is LNHDA and CDR2 is SQIVND in the germline V gene (reference sequence). This CDR3 region has 14 residues. V shed 1 base and J shed 0 bases, with 6 bases lying between them. CDR3: CASSIARMNTEAFF. The CDR3 nucleotides are TGTGCCAGTAGTATAGCCAGAATGAACACTGAAGCTTTCTTT.

The genes are TRBV5-4 and TRBJ2-3, with D perhaps matching TRBD2 (5 bases). The V gene lost 4 bases and the J gene lost 2 bases, with 14 bases spanning the gap. The germline V gene encodes CDR1 SGHNT and CDR2 YYREEE (reference sequence). There are 15 residues in the CDR3. The CDR3 loop reads CASSLGGSYTDTQYF. CDR3 nucleotide sequence: TGTGCCAGCAGCCTAGGAGGCTCTTACACAGATACGCAGTATTTT. The full variable domain, in which reference TRBV5-4 and TRBJ2-3 provide the parts outside the CDR3, is ETGVTQSPTHLIKTRGQQVTLRCSSQSGHNTVSWYQQALGQGPQFIFQYYREEENGRGNFPPRFSGLQFPNYSSELNVNALELDDSALYLCASSLGGSYTDTQYFGPGTRLTVL.

This clone was picked up one time. The genes are TRBV7-7 and TRBJ1-3; D call uncertain. Germline V CDR1 and CDR2: SSHAT, FNYEAQ (reference sequence). The CDR3 spans 18 residues. V lost 6 bases, J lost 1 base, and 22 bases lay in between. CDR3 nucleotides: TGTGCCAGCAGGGGCTTTGGACTACCTATCATTTCTGGAAACACCATATATTTT. Encoded protein: CASRGFGLPIISGNTIYF.

V gene TRBV24-1 combines with J gene TRBJ1-5, with TRBD1 identical over 10 bases. The V and J ends lost 4 bases and 5 bases, in that order; junction bases with no gene match: 4. This CDR3 region has 15 residues. Germline V gene data show CDR1 as KGHDR and CDR2 as SFDVKD. The CDR3 sequence is CATSEAGTGDQPQHF. In DNA, the CDR3 is TGTGCCACCAGTGAAGCCGGGACAGGGGATCAGCCCCAGCATTTT.

The chain links TRBV4-3 to TRBJ1-5, with D possibly being TRBD1 (5 bases). The CDR3 loop spans 15 amino acids. With 2 bases removed from V and 2 bases from J, the gap between germline ends came to 10 bases. Germline V CDR1 and CDR2: LGHNA, YSLEER. The CDR3 here is CASSQQDRGNQPQHF. CDR3 in DNA: TGCGCCAGCAGCCAACAAGACAGAGGCAATCAGCCCCAGCATTTT.

The table lists this clone with a count of one. The chain has TRBV4-2 and TRBJ1-6; D is undetermined. Trimming removed 1 base from V and 7 bases from J, with 11 bases in between. This CDR3 has 15 amino acids. From germline, CDR1 is LGHNA and CDR2 YNFKEQ. CDR3 sequence (DNA): TGTGCCAGCAGCCAAGGAGGTTCGGGGAATTCACCCCTCCACTTT. It specifies CASSQGGSGNSPLHF.

The V and J genes are TRBV19 and TRBJ1-5; the D gene is possibly TRBD1 (6 bases). The CDR3 totals 15 residues. Per germline, CDR1 LNHDA and CDR2 SQIVND (reference sequence). V was clipped by 5 bases and J by 4 bases, with 15 bases between them. In DNA, the CDR3 is TGTGCCAGTAGTCTGCGACACAGGGAAAATCAGCCCCAGCATTTT. This translates into CASSLRHRENQPQHF.

For this clone: This specimen includes other DNA sequences encoding the same CDR3. The chain is built from TRBV30 and TRBJ1-5, with 7 bases aligning to TRBD1. Germline CDR1 reads GTSNPN; CDR2 reads SVGIG (reference sequence). The CDR3 extends over 14 amino acids. Trimming cost V 3 bases and J 4 bases; bases outside gene matches: 6. The CDR3 loop reads CAWSTGTVNQPQHF. The DNA of the CDR3 is TGTGCCTGGAGCACCGGGACAGTAAATCAGCCCCAGCATTTT.

The gene calls are TRBV5-5 and TRBJ2-2, with D possibly being TRBD1 (6 bases). Trimming removed 1 base from V and 7 bases from J, with 17 bases in between. CDR3 length: 16 residues. From germline, CDR1 is SGHKS and CDR2 YYEKEE (reference sequence). CDR3 in amino acids: CASSLSRTVLGGELFF. The CDR3 coding sequence is TGTGCCAGCAGCTTGTCCCGGACAGTATTAGGCGGGGAGCTGTTTTTT.

The chain is built from TRBV12-3 or TRBV12-4 and TRBJ2-7; D perhaps matches TRBD1 (5 bases). V lost 3 bases and J lost 5, with 11 bases in between. The CDR3 is 13 residues long. The CDR3 sequence: CASSFATGHEQYF. CDR3 DNA sequence: TGTGCCAGCAGTTTCGCCACAGGCCACGAGCAGTACTTC.

The V gene is TRBV6-2 or TRBV6-3, the J gene TRBJ2-1, with D perhaps matching TRBD2 (7 bases). The V gene lost 6 bases and the J gene lost 13 bases, with 19 bases spanning the gap. Germline lookup yields CDR1 MNHEY and CDR2 SVGEGT. The CDR3 runs to 13 residues. CDR3 in DNA: TGTGCCAGCAGCCGGGGGGCCTTTTATCTCCAGTTCTTC. This codes for CASSRGAFYLQFF.

DNA for the CDR3: TGCGCCAGCAGCCAAAGATCTGGGGATGGCTACACCTTC. Translating gives CASSQRSGDGYTF. The chain recombines TRBV4-1 with TRBJ1-2, with no clear D. This CDR3 contains 13 residues. Germline CDR1 reads MGHRA; CDR2 reads YSYEKL. Trimming removed 2 bases at V and 6 bases at J, with 10 bases between.

The chain combines TRBV6-5 with TRBJ2-3; D gene unclear. With 5 bases removed from V and 1 base from J, the gap between germline ends came to 7 bases. CDR3 length equals 13 residues. Germline values: CDR1 MNHEY, CDR2 SVGAGI. The CDR3: CASSRDGTDTQYF. The CDR3 nucleotides are TGTGCCAGCAGTCGCGACGGCACAGATACGCAGTATTTT.

The V gene is TRBV3-1 (or the pseudogene TRBV3-2), the J gene TRBJ1-2; D unclear. CDR1 and CDR2 from the germline V gene are LGHDT and YNNKEL (reference sequence). V was pared by 6 bases and J by 8 bases, with 13 bases between. The CDR3 is 12 amino acids. The CDR3 region has the DNA TGTGCCAGCAGAGACTTCTATGGAGGCTACACCTTC. Protein sequence: CASRDFYGGYTF.

The rearrangement joins TRBV9 to TRBJ1-6, with a weak D call TRBD1 (5 bases). Germline V CDR1 and CDR2: SGDLS, YYNGEE. V lost 2 bases and J 0 bases, leaving 18 bases between the germline ends. The CDR3 is 19 amino acids. The CDR3 bases are TGTGCCAGCAGCGTTGGGAGGGGAGGGAGGAGCTCCTATAATTCACCCCTCCACTTT. Its protein product is CASSVGRGGRSSYNSPLHF.

The chain has TRBV5-6 and TRBJ1-2; D uncertain. Trimming took off 0 bases at V and 3 bases at J, with 12 bases between the two ends. Looked up from germline, CDR1 is SGHDT and CDR2 is YYEEEE. The CDR3 runs 15 residues. The CDR3 loop reads CASSLGQSSDYGYTF. The CDR3 nucleotides are TGTGCCAGCAGCTTGGGGCAGAGCAGCGACTATGGCTACACCTTC. Full variable domain (missing parts from reference TRBV5-6 and TRBJ1-2): DAGVTQSPTHLIKTRGQQVTLRCSPKSGHDTVSWYQQALGQGPQFIFQYYEEEERQRGNFPDRFSGHQFPNYSSELNVNALLLGDSALYLCASSLGQSSDYGYTFGSGTRLTVV.

V is TRBV14 and J is TRBJ1-1; possibly TRBD1 for D (5 bases). The V end lost 2 bases, the J end lost 6 bases, and 13 bases lay between the germline ends. This CDR3 comprises 14 residues. From germline, CDR1 is SGHDN and CDR2 FVKESK. The DNA for the CDR3 is TGTGCCAGCAGCCAAACACCCGGGGCTGCTGAAGCTTTCTTT. Amino acids: CASSQTPGAAEAFF.

This chain uses TRBV3-1 (or the pseudogene TRBV3-2) with TRBJ1-2; D not certain. The V gene's germline CDR1 is LGHDT and CDR2 YNNKEL (reference sequence). Deletions cut 5 bases from V and 3 bases from J, with 7 bases between. This CDR3 has 12 residues. DNA of the CDR3: TGTGCCAGCAGCTACAGTGACTATGGCTACACCTTC. Translating it yields CASSYSDYGYTF.